Sequencing of this TCR beta chain was carried out in a study of blood T cell repertoires in COVID-19. Study in general: Whether acute or convalescent, the COVID-19 samples came from the United States, Italy and Spain.

Trimming shortened V by 2 bases and J by 0 bases, and 13 bases separated the two germline ends. Germline CDR1 MNHNY, CDR2 SVGAGI (reference sequence). This CDR3 contains 16 residues. Libraries were prepared by immunoSEQ multiplex PCR; TCRdb keeps only in-frame clonotypes and omits some of them. The table records approximately 150,000 clones, about 80% of them present only once. The J gene is TRBJ1-1, the V gene TRBV6-6, with D possibly being TRBD1 (6 bases). The sequencing sample was made of peripheral blood. The TCR sequence derives from a man aged 70 or older with active or convalescent COVID-19. In DNA form, the CDR3 reads TGTGCCAGCAGTTACGAGGGGGTCCCCTTGAACACTGAAGCTTTCTTT. It yields the protein CASSYEGVPLNTEAFF.